These 11 T cell receptor beta chains were sequenced from one sample in a study of blood T cell repertoires in COVID-19. Libraries were prepared by immunoSEQ multiplex PCR; TCRdb keeps only in-frame clonotypes and omits some of them. Of over 95,000 clones in the sample, around nine tenths were seen once. Sequencing was carried out using peripheral blood. The receptors were gathered from a human donor with acute or convalescent COVID-19. The donor label of this sample is uncertain.

The V and J genes are TRBV28 and TRBJ1-6; 10 bases are shared with TRBD1. J was trimmed by 9 bases and V by 5 bases; bases with no gene match: 10. The CDR3 has 16 residues. Germline-derived CDR1 and CDR2 are MDHEN and SYDVKM. The CDR3 here is CASSKVGTGVSSPLHF. Written as DNA, the CDR3 is TGTGCCAGCAGTAAAGTCGGGACAGGGGTTTCTTCACCCCTCCACTTT.

The genes are TRBV20-1 and TRBJ2-7, with D hard to call. This CDR3 spans 10 amino acids. CDR1 is DFQATT and CDR2 is SNEGSKA in the germline V gene (reference sequence). V lost 3 bases to trimming and J lost 6 bases, with 6 bases between them. The CDR3 DNA is TGCAGTGCTAGGCGCTCCGAGCAGTACTTC. Translation: CSARRSEQYF.

V gene TRBV7-3 combines with J gene TRBJ2-1; 12 bases agree with TRBD2. CDR1 and CDR2 from the germline V gene are SGHTA and FQGTGA. Losses at the gene ends were 1 base for V and 5 bases for J; bases not matched to a gene: 12. The CDR3 is made up of 19 amino acids. DNA of the CDR3: TGTGCCAGCAGCTTAAGCCCTCTGAGGACTAGCGGGGCGGACAATGAGCAGTTCTTC. This encodes CASSLSPLRTSGADNEQFF.

The gene calls are TRBV7-2 and TRBJ1-2, with D unclear. Looked up from germline, CDR1 is SGHTA and CDR2 is FQGNSA. There are 16 residues in the CDR3. V was shortened by 2 bases and J by 8 bases, with 21 bases between the two germline ends. CDR3 loop: CASSLTFLGSGNGYTF. CDR3 in DNA: TGTGCCAGCAGCTTAACTTTCCTCGGTAGCGGGAACGGCTACACCTTC.

The rearrangement links TRBV7-2 to TRBJ2-7, with D perhaps TRBD1 (5 bases). The CDR3 has 15 residues. V gave up 5 bases and J gave up 5 bases, with 19 bases separating them. Per the germline V gene, CDR1 is SGHTA and CDR2 is FQGNSA. The DNA of the CDR3 is TGTGCCAGCAGCCCCGACAGCTTATGGTCTAACGAGCAGTACTTC. Protein: CASSPDSLWSNEQYF.

The J gene is TRBJ1-4, the V gene TRBV7-8, with D tentatively TRBD1 (5 bases). The V end lost 7 bases, the J end lost 5 bases, and 17 bases lay between the germline ends. Germline CDR1 is SGHVS and CDR2 is FQNEAQ. The CDR3 spans 15 residues. In nucleotides, the CDR3 is TGTGCCAGCACCTCTTCAGGGTATACCAATGAAAAACTGTTTTTT. Protein sequence: CASTSSGYTNEKLFF.

The rearrangement joins TRBV4-3 to TRBJ1-1; no firm D call. From germline, CDR1 is LGHNA and CDR2 YSLEER. This CDR3 region has 13 residues. Between the trimmed V and J ends, which lost 0 bases and 1 base, there was a span of 3 bases. CDR3: CASSQDRNTEAFF. Here the CDR3 DNA reads TGCGCCAGCAGCCAAGATCGGAACACTGAAGCTTTCTTT.

The chain uses TRBV6-2 or TRBV6-3 and TRBJ1-1; perhaps TRBD1 as D (6 bases). Germline V gene data show CDR1 as MNHEY and CDR2 as SVGEGT. Trimming removed 4 bases from V and 2 bases from J, with 17 bases in between. The length of the CDR3 is 16 residues. CDR3 nucleotides: TGTGCCAGCAGTTCCCCCAGGGGCGGGGGAAACACTGAAGCTTTCTTT. Translated, it gives CASSSPRGGGNTEAFF.

The gene calls are TRBV9 and TRBJ1-6, with 8 nucleotides matching TRBD1. J lost 2 bases, V lost 0 bases, and 1 base had no gene match. This CDR3 region has 16 residues. Germline lookup yields CDR1 SGDLS and CDR2 YYNGEE. CDR3 sequence reads: CASSVGGQAYNSPLHF. DNA for the CDR3: TGTGCCAGCAGCGTAGGGGGACAGGCCTATAATTCACCCCTCCACTTT.

The rearrangement uses TRBV4-2 and TRBJ2-3; D perhaps matches TRBD2 (5 bases). V lost 1 base and J lost 3, with 14 bases in between. Germline V gene sequence: CDR1 LGHNA, CDR2 YNFKEQ. The CDR3 sequence is 16 residues long. CDR3 protein: CASSQGERPWTDTQYF. The CDR3 DNA sequence: TGTGCCAGCAGCCAAGGGGAGCGTCCGTGGACAGATACGCAGTATTTT.

The J gene is TRBJ1-2, the V gene TRBV6-1; the D gene is possibly TRBD1 (5 bases). V was clipped by 0 bases and J by 7 bases, with 12 bases between them. CDR1 is MNHNS, CDR2 SASEGT, per germline. The CDR3 is 14 amino acids. The CDR3 DNA follows: TGTGCCAGCAGTGAAGCGGGACGGAGGGGTGGCTACACCTTC. Amino acids: CASSEAGRRGGYTF.